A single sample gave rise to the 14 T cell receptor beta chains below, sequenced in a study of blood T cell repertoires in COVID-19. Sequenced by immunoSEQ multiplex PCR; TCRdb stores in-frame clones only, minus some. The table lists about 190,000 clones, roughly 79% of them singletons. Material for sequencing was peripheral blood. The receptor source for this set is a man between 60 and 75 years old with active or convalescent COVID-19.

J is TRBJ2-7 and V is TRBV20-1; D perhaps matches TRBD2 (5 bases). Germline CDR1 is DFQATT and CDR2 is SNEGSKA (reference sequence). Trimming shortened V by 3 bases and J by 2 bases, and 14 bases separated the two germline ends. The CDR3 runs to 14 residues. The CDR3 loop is CSASGPAATYEQYF. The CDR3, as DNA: TGCAGTGCTAGTGGACCAGCGGCAACCTACGAGCAGTACTTC.

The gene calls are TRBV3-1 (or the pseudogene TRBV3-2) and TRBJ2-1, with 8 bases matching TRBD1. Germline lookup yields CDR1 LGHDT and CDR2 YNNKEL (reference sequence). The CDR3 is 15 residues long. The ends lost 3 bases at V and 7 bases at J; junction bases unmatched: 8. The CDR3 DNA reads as TGTGCCAGCAGCCAGACAGGGGCGATCGGGAATGAGCAGTTCTTC. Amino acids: CASSQTGAIGNEQFF.

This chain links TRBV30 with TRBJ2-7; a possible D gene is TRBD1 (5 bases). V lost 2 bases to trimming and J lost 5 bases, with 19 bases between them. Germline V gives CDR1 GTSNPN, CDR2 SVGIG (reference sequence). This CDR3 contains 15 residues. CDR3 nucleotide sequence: TGTGCCTGGAGTACTCCGGGTACCTTGGGGCACGAGCAGTACTTC. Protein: CAWSTPGTLGHEQYF.

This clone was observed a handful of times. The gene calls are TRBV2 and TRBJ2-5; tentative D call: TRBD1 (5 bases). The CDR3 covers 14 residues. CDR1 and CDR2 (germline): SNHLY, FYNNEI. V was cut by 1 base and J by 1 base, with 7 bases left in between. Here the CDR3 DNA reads TGTGCCAGCAGTGAAGACAGGTTCCAAGAGACCCAGTACTTC. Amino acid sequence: CASSEDRFQETQYF.

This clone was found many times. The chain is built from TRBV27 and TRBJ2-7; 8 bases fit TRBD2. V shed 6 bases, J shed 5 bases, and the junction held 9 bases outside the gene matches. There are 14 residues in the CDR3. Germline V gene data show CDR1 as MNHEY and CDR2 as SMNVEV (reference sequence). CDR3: CASRLSGSLDEQYF. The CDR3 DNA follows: TGTGCCAGCAGGCTAAGCGGGAGCCTCGACGAGCAGTACTTC.

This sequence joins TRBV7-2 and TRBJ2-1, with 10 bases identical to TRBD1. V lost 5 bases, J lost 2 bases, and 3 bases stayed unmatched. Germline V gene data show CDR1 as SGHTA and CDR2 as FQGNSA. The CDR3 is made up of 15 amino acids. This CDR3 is CASSEGQGTYNEQFF. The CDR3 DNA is TGTGCCAGCAGCGAGGGACAGGGGACCTACAATGAGCAGTTCTTC.

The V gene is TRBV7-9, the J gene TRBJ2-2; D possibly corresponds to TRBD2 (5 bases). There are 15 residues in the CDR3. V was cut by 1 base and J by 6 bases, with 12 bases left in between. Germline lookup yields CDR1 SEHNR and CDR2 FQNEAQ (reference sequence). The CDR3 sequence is CASSLVEVQPGELFF. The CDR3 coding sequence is TGTGCCAGCAGCTTAGTGGAGGTTCAACCCGGGGAGCTGTTTTTT.

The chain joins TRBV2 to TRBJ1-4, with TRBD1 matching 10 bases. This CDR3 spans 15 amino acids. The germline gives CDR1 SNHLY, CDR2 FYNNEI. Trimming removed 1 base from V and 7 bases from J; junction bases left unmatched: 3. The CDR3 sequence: CASSEVWTGGEKLFF. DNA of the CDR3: TGTGCCAGCAGTGAAGTATGGACAGGGGGTGAAAAACTGTTTTTT.

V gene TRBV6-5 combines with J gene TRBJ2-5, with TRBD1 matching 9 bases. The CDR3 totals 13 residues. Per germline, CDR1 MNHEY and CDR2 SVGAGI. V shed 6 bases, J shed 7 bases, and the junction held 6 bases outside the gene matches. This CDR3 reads CASSRDRDGTQYF. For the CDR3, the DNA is TGTGCCAGCAGCCGGGACAGGGACGGGACCCAGTACTTC.

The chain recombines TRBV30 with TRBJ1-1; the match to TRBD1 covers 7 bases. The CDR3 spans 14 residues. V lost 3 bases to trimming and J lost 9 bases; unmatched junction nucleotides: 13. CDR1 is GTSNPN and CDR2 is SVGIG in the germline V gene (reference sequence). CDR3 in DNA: TGTGCCTGGAGCGATGCCGGTAGGGGGCTGAAAGCTTTCTTT. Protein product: CAWSDAGRGLKAFF.

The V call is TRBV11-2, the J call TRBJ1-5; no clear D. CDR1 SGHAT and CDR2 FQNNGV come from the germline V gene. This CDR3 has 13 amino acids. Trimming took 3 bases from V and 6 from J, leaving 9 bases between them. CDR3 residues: CASSFSGSQPQHF. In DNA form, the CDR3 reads TGTGCCAGCAGCTTTTCCGGGTCTCAGCCCCAGCATTTT.

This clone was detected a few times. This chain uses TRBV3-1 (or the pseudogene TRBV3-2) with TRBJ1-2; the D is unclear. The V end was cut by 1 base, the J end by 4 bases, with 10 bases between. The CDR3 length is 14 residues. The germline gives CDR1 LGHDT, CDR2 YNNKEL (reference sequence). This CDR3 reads CASSQARGSYGYTF. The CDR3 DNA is TGTGCCAGCAGCCAAGCCCGCGGCTCCTATGGCTACACCTTC.

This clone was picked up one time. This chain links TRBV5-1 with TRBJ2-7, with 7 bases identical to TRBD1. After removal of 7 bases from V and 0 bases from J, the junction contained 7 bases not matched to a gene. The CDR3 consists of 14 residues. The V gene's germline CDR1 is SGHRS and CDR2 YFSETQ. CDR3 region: CASSGDSSSYEQYF. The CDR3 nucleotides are TGCGCCAGCTCAGGGGACAGTAGCTCCTACGAGCAGTACTTC.

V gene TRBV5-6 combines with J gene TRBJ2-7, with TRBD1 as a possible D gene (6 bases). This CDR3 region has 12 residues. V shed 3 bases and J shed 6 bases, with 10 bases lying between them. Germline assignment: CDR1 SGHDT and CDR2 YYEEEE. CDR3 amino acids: CASSSQGPEQYF. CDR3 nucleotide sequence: TGTGCCAGCAGCTCACAGGGCCCCGAGCAGTACTTC.